Here is one T cell receptor beta chain with its context. These data are taken from a study of blood T cell repertoires in COVID-19. As for the study in general: Material from acute and convalescent COVID-19 was sourced from the United States, Italy and Spain. T cells, B-cell-depleted T cells, or PBMCs provided the cDNA or gDNA that served as material.

Germline values: CDR1 KGHSH, CDR2 LQKENI. The CDR3 runs 16 residues. V lost 6 bases and J lost 3, with 17 bases in between. Assay: immunoSEQ multiplex PCR; the TCRdb copy retains only in-frame clones and omits some. Found here are 130,000 or so clones, approximately 87% of them singletons; the top ten hold approximately 2.3%. The origin of this receptor is a woman in her forties or fifties with acute or convalescent COVID-19. What was sequenced was peripheral blood. V usage is TRBV18 and J usage is TRBJ2-2, with a weak D call TRBD2 (5 bases). The CDR3 nucleotides are TGTGCCAGCTCGCCCTCACTTCCGCGGGACACCGGGGAGCTGTTTTTT. Translated: CASSPSLPRDTGELFF.